These T cell receptor beta chains were read from a single sample in a study of T cell repertoires in cytomegalovirus infection. TCRdb analysed the reads with MiXCR anew, one entry per CDR3 protein. The data show fewer than 550,000 distinct CDR3 sequences, 26% seen once. Material: PBMCs. These receptors all come from a human donor in good health (CMV status not recorded). Some clones in this sample may be carry-over from other donors' samples. Each CDR3 is given with its conserved first and last residue. D genes are given only for firm matches. Part of the rows lack a size; the others show once, few, many or a class for expanded clones.

>TRBJ1-1|TRBV5-1|-|-
TGCGCCAGCAGCTTGGCCGCCCACTTGAACACTGAAGCTTTCTTT
CASSLAAHLNTEAFF
>TRBJ2-2|TRBV7-2|-|many
TGTGCCAGCAGCGTAAATCGGGATACCGGGGAGCTGTTTTTT
CASSVNRDTGELFF
>TRBJ1-1|TRBV5-4|TRBD1|few
TGTGCCAGCAGCCCCTCGCCGGGACAGGGGGATGTCACTGAAGCTTTCTTT
CASSPSPGQGDVTEAFF
>TRBJ2-6|TRBV6-2/TRBV6-3|TRBD1|many
TGTGCCAGCAGCCAGGACAGGGGCTCTGGGGCCAACGTCCTGACTTTC
CASSQDRGSGANVLTF
>TRBJ1-4|TRBV7-2|-|many
TGTGCCAGCAGCTTAGAGGGCGGTCGGGGGGATGAAAAACTGTTTTTT
CASSLEGGRGDEKLFF
>TRBJ1-4|TRBV4-1|-|few
TGCGCCAGCAGCCAAGAAAGGGCAGGGGCCAGGGAAGATGAAAAACTGTTTTTT
CASSQERAGAREDEKLFF
>TRBJ1-2|TRBV25-1|-|-
TGTGCCAGCAGTGGAACCGGGACGGATGGCTACACCTTC
CASSGTGTDGYTF
>TRBJ2-3|TRBV12-3/TRBV12-4|-|many
TGTGCCAGCAGTCCTAGGAGGGTGGGCATTGGAAAGCTGGCCACAGATACGCAGTATTTT
CASSPRRVGIGKLATDTQYF
>TRBJ1-1|TRBV7-2|-|-
TGTGCCAGCAGCCGAGGGGCTTTCTTT
CASSRGAFF
>TRBJ1-6|TRBV27|-|few
TGTGCCAGCAGTCAGAAATTTAATTCACCCCTCCACTTT
CASSQKFNSPLHF
>TRBJ2-7|TRBV5-6|-|-
TGTGCCAGCAGCCAGCTCGCCTACGAGCAGTACTTC
CASSQLAYEQYF
>TRBJ2-3|TRBV7-4|TRBD2|-
TGTGCCAGCAGCCCCGCGGGGCGCGGGAGGCTCGCAGATACGCAGTATTTT
CASSPAGRGRLADTQYF
>TRBJ2-1|TRBV7-2|-|many
TGTGCCAGCAGCTTAGACCAGGAATTTCAGCAGTTCTTC
CASSLDQEFQQFF
>TRBJ1-1|TRBV6-2/TRBV6-3|-|-
TGTGCCAGCAGTTACTTCCTCGCCTTGAACACTGAAGCTTTCTTT
CASSYFLALNTEAFF
>TRBJ2-1|TRBV7-6|-|many
TGTGCCAGCAGCTTAGCGGGAGGGATTGGGGGCCCTTGGGAGCAGTTCTTC
CASSLAGGIGGPWEQFF
>TRBJ1-5|TRBV7-2|-|-
TGTGCCAGCAGCTTACCCCGCCGGGGAAATAGCAATCAGCCCCAGCATTTT
CASSLPRRGNSNQPQHF
>TRBJ2-5|TRBV20-1|-|few
TGCAGTGCTAGAGATCCCATTTCCCCCGGCAAGACCCAGTACTTC
CSARDPISPGKTQYF
>TRBJ1-3|TRBV20-1|TRBD1|-
TGCAGTGCTTTCCAGACAGGGGGGTTGGGGGGCACCATATATTTT
CSAFQTGGLGGTIYF
>TRBJ1-1|TRBV7-9|-|few
TGTGCCAGCGCATTATTGCGGGACACTGAAGCTTTCTTT
CASALLRDTEAFF
>TRBJ2-1|TRBV6-2/TRBV6-3|-|-
TGTGCCAGCAGTTACAGAAGCATCTACAATGAGCAGTTCTTC
CASSYRSIYNEQFF
>TRBJ1-5|TRBV7-2|-|many
TGTGCCAGCAGCTTAGGATCGGGGAATCAGCCCCAGCATTTT
CASSLGSGNQPQHF
>TRBJ1-2|TRBV10-3|-|-
TGTGCCATCAGTGTGGGTGACGGGACCTATGGCTACACCTTC
CAISVGDGTYGYTF
>TRBJ2-1|TRBV29-1|TRBD2|-
TGCAGCGCCGAGGCCGGGATCACCGTGGGAGGGGAGCAGTTCTTC
CSAEAGITVGGEQFF
>TRBJ2-3|TRBV7-6|TRBD2|many
TGTGCCAGCAGCTTAGAAGCTAGCGGACCCACAGATACGCAGTATTTT
CASSLEASGPTDTQYF
>TRBJ2-1|TRBV4-2|TRBD2|-
TGTGCCAGCAGCCAAGGATCGTTTAGCGGGATTAATGAGCAGTTCTTC
CASSQGSFSGINEQFF
>TRBJ2-3|TRBV29-1|-|-
TGCAGCGTACCAGGGACAATCACAGATACGCAGTATTTT
CSVPGTITDTQYF
>TRBJ2-1|TRBV20-1|TRBD1|-
TGCAGTGCTAGAAGGGACAGGGGCCTAGACAATGAGCAGTTCTTC
CSARRDRGLDNEQFF
>TRBJ2-6|TRBV5-1|-|-
TGCGCCAGCAGCTTTAGCCCCTCGGACGGGGCCAACGTCCTGACTTTC
CASSFSPSDGANVLTF
>TRBJ2-1|TRBV15|-|-
TGTGCCACCAGCAGAGATGGCGGGGTAGCCTACAATGAGCAGTTCTTC
CATSRDGGVAYNEQFF
>TRBJ1-2|TRBV7-2|TRBD1|few
TGTGCCAGCAGCTTACCAGGGGGTTTTGGCTACACCTTC
CASSLPGGFGYTF
>TRBJ2-7|TRBV6-2/TRBV6-3|TRBD2|-
TGTGCCAGCAGAGCGGGAGTGGGGGACGAGCAGTACTTC
CASRAGVGDEQYF
>TRBJ2-7|TRBV29-1|-|-
TGCAGCGTTTTAGTTGCCGAGCAGTACTTC
CSVLVAEQYF
>TRBJ2-1|TRBV12-3/TRBV12-4|TRBD2|-
TGTGCCAGCAGTAGAGCGGGAGCGGGGGCCAATGAGCAGTTCTTC
CASSRAGAGANEQFF